These 5 T cell receptor beta chains were sequenced from one sample in a study of blood T cells in healthy people across ages. The second PCR ran roughly 7 to 12 cycles with a sample-barcoded 5' primer and J-beta primers. TCRdb independently ran MiXCR on the 5' RACE reads; one entry per CDR3 protein. The sample holds fewer than 2,000,000 distinct CDR3 sequences, around 36% seen once. Sequenced: blood. These receptors all come from a woman aged 25-40 years in good health.

The chain couples TRBV11-2 to TRBJ2-1, with D possibly matching TRBD1 (6 bases). The V end was cut by 10 bases, the J end by 0 bases, with 22 bases between. Germline CDR1 reads SGHAT; CDR2 reads FQNNGV. The CDR3 has 17 amino acids. CDR3 bases: TGTGCCACCAGTGAACCCACAGGGCGCAACTCCTACAATGAGCAGTTCTTC. Protein: CATSEPTGRNSYNEQFF.

This chain connects TRBV6-1 to TRBJ1-2; a weak D match, TRBD1 (5 bases). There are 15 residues in the CDR3. Germline CDR1 is MNHNS and CDR2 is SASEGT. V lost 4 bases, J lost 5 bases, and 17 bases lay in between. This CDR3 is CASSALSEGFYGYTF. The CDR3 DNA follows: TGTGCCAGCAGTGCACTATCGGAGGGGTTTTATGGCTACACCTTC.

This clonotype occurred many times. This chain joins TRBV4-1 and TRBJ2-7; D might be TRBD1 (6 bases). The germline V gene has CDR1 MGHRA and CDR2 YSYEKL. This CDR3 is built from 14 residues. V dropped 0 bases and J dropped 4 bases, with 10 bases sitting between them. CDR3 loop: CASSQDRGRYEQYF. The DNA for the CDR3 is TGCGCCAGCAGCCAAGACAGGGGTCGGTACGAGCAGTACTTC.

V is TRBV20-1 and J is TRBJ1-5, with no clear D. Trimming left V 3 bases short and J 6 bases short, with 12 bases between. The CDR3 covers 13 residues. Germline CDR1 is DFQATT and CDR2 is SNEGSKA (reference sequence). The CDR3 nucleotides are TGCAGTGCTAGTTTTATAGGCCCTCAGCCCCAGCATTTT. Translating it yields CSASFIGPQPQHF.

This chain uses TRBV4-2 with TRBJ2-7; no definite D call. Trimming cost V 4 bases and J 1 base, with 11 bases left between them. The CDR3 contains 14 residues. The V gene's germline CDR1 is LGHNA and CDR2 YNFKEQ. The CDR3 loop reads CASSLSNPSYEQYF. The CDR3 nucleotides read TGTGCCAGCAGCCTTAGTAACCCATCCTACGAGCAGTACTTC.